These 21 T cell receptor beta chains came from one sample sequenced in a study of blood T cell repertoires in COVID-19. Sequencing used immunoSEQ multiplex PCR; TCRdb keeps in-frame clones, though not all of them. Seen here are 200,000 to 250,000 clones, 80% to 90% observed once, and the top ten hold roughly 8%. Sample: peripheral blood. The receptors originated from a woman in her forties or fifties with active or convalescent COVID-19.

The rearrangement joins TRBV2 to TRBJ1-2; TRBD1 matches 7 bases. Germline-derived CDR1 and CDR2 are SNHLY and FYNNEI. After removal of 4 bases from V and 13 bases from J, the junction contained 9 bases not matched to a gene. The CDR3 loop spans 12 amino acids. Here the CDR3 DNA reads TGTGCCAGCAGTGGCCGAGACAGGGTGCGCACCTTC. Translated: CASSGRDRVRTF.

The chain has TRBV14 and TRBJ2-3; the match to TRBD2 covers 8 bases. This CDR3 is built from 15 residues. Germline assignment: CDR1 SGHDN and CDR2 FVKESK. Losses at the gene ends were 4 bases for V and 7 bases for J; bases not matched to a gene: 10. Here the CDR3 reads CASSPLSAGGNTQYF. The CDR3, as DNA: TGTGCCAGCAGCCCCCTTTCTGCGGGGGGTAATACGCAGTATTTT.

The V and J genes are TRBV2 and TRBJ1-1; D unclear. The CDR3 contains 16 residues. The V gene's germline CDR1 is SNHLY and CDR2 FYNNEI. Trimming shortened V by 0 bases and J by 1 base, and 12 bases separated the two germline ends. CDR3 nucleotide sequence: TGTGCCAGCAGTGAAGCAGAGGGAACACCGAACACTGAAGCTTTCTTT. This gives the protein CASSEAEGTPNTEAFF.

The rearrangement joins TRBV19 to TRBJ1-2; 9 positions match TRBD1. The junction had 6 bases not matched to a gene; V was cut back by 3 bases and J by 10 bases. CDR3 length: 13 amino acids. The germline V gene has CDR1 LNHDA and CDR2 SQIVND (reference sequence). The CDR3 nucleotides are TGTGCCAGTAGTATTGAGGACAGGGGTGTCTACACCTTC. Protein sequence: CASSIEDRGVYTF.

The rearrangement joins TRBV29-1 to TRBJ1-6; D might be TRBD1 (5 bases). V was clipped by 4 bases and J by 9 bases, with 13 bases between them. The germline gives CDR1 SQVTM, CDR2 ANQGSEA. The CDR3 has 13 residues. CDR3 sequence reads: CSVGKDGGSPLHF. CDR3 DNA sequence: TGCAGCGTTGGCAAGGACGGGGGTTCACCCCTCCACTTT.

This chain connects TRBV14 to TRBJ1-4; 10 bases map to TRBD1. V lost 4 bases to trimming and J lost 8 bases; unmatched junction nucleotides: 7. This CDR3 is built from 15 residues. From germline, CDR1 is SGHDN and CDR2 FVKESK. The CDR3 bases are TGTGCCAGCAGCCCACGGGGGACAGGGGTGGAAAAACTGTTTTTT. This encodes CASSPRGTGVEKLFF.

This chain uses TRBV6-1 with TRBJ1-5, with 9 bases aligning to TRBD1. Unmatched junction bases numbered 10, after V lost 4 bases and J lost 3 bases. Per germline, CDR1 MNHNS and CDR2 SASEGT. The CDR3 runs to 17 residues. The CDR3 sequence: CASSGTGTGSLNQPQHF. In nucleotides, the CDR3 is TGTGCCAGCAGTGGAACCGGGACAGGGAGCCTCAATCAGCCCCAGCATTTT.

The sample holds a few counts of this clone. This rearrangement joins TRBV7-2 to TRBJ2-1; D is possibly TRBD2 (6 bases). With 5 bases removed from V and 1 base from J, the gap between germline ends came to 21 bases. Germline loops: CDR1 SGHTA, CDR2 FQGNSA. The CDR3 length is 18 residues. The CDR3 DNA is TGTGCCAGCAGCGGACGGGGCCGGGGACTCGGATCCTACAATGAGCAGTTCTTC. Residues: CASSGRGRGLGSYNEQFF.

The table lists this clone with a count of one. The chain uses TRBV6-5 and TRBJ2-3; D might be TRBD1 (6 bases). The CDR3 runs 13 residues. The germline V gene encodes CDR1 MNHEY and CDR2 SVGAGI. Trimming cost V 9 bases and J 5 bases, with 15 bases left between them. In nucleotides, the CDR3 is TGTGCCAGTTCAACAGGGATCCAAGATACGCAGTATTTT. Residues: CASSTGIQDTQYF.

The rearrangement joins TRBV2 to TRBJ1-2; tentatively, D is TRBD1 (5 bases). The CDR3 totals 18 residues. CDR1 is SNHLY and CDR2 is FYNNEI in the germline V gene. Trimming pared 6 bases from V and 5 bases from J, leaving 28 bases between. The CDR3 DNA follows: TGTGCCAGCAGAACATCGACAGCAGCGTCCCTCCCTATATATGGCTACACCTTC. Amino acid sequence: CASRTSTAASLPIYGYTF. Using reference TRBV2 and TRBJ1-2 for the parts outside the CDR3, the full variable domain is EPEVTQTPSHQVTQMGQEVILRCVPISNHLYFYWYRQILGQKVEFLVSFYNNEISEKSEIFDDQFSVERPDGSNFTLKIRSTKLEDSAMYFCASRTSTAASLPIYGYTFGSGTRLTVV.

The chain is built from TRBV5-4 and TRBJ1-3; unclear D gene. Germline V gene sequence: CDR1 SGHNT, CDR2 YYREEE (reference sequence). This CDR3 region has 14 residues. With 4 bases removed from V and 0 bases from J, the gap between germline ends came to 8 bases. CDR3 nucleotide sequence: TGTGCCAGCAGCGCGAGAAACTCTGGAAACACCATATATTTT. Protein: CASSARNSGNTIYF.

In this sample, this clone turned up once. CDR3 protein: CASSLDRGGYYGYTF. CDR3 nucleotides: TGTGCCAGCAGCCTCGACAGGGGAGGGTACTATGGCTACACCTTC. This chain joins TRBV7-2 and TRBJ1-2, with 8 bases aligning to TRBD1. Germline V lookup: CDR1 SGHTA, CDR2 FQGNSA. The CDR3 spans 15 residues. The V gene end was trimmed by 5 bases and the J gene end by 3 bases; junction bases not matched to a gene: 8.

The CDR3 DNA reads TGTGCCAGCAGCCGGGACAGGGATCAGCCCCAGCATTTT. This codes for CASSRDRDQPQHF. This chain joins TRBV7-3 and TRBJ1-5; 9 bases are shared with TRBD1. The length of the CDR3 is 13 residues. From germline, CDR1 is SGHTA and CDR2 FQGTGA. Germline trimming cut 5 bases from V and 5 bases from J; bases unmatched to any gene: 1.

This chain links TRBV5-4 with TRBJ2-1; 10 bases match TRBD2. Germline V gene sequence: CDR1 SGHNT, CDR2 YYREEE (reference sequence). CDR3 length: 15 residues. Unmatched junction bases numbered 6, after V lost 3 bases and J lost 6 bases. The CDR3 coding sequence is TGTGCCAGCAGCTCGCGGGTAGCGGGAGGCAATGAGCAGTTCTTC. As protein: CASSSRVAGGNEQFF. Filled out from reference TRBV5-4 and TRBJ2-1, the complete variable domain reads ETGVTQSPTHLIKTRGQQVTLRCSSQSGHNTVSWYQQALGQGPQFIFQYYREEENGRGNFPPRFSGLQFPNYSSELNVNALELDDSALYLCASSSRVAGGNEQFFGPGTRLTVL.

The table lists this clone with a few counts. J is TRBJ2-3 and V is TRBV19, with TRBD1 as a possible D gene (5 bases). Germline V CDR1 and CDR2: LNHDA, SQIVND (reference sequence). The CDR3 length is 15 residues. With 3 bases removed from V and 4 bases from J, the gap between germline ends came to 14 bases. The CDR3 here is CASSMGAGLADTQYF. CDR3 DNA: TGTGCCAGTAGTATGGGTGCAGGGTTAGCAGATACGCAGTATTTT.

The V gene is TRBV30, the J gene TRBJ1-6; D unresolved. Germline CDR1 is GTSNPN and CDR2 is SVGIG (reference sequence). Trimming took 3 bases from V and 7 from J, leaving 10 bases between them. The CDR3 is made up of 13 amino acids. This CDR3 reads CAWRSDGNSPLHF. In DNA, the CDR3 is TGTGCCTGGAGGTCCGACGGGAATTCACCCCTCCACTTT.

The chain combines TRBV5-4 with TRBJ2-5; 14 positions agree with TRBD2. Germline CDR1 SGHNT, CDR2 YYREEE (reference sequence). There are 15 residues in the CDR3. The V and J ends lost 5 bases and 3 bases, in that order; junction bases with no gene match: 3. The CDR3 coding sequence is TGTGCCAGCAGAAAGGGACTAGCGGGGGAAGAGACCCAGTACTTC. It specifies CASRKGLAGEETQYF.

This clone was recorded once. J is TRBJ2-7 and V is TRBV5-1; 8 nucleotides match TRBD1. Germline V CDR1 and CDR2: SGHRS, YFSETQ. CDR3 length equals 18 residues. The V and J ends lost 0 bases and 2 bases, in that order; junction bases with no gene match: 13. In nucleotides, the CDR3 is TGCGCCAGCAGCTTGGGGTCTTCGGGCGGACAGGGCCCCTACGAGCAGTACTTC. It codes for CASSLGSSGGQGPYEQYF.

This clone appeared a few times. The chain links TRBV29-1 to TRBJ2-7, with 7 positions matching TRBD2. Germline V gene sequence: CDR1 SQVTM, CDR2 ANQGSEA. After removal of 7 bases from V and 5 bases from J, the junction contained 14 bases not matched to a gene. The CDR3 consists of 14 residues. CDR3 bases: TGCAGCGCCCTTCGGGCGGGAGCTCACAACGAGCAGTACTTC. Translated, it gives CSALRAGAHNEQYF.

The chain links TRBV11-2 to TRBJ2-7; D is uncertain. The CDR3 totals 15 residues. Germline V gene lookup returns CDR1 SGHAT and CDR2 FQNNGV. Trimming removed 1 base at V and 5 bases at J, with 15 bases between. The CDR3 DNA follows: TGTGCCAGCAGCTTAGGACGGGTGGCTCACGACGAGCAGTACTTC. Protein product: CASSLGRVAHDEQYF.

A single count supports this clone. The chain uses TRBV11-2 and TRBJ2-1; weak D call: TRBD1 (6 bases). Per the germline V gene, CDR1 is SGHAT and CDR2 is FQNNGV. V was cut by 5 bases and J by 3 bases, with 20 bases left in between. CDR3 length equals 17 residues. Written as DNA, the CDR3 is TGTGCCAGCAGCGAGTTCGGGACATCGACCCTCTACAATGAGCAGTTCTTC. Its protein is CASSEFGTSTLYNEQFF.